This TCR beta chain emerged from a study of identical twins. Broader study findings: Models underestimated how often monozygotic twins shared out-of-frame TCR alpha. Fewer insertions were carried by abundant cord blood beta clonotypes, but none was seen in memory repertoires.

Trimming left V 3 bases short and J 6 bases short, with 15 bases between. The CDR3 runs to 14 residues. Looked up from germline, CDR1 is LGHDT and CDR2 is YNNKEL (reference sequence). No donor was unhealthy or non-Caucasian. It was template switching that added a universal primer site, and there were unique molecular identifiers on the cDNA. TCRdb processed the 5' RACE reads anew with MiXCR; each CDR3 protein has one entry. The table lists about 280,000 distinct CDR3 sequences, about 8.3% of them singletons. Comments on this clonotype: Its specificity is not known.

These data were likewise used in another study, on yellow fever vaccine responses in identical twins.

The receptor was isolated from a woman younger than 35 in good health. The sequencing sample was made of memory (CD45RO+) T cells sorted from blood. The rearrangement uses TRBV3-1 and TRBJ2-7; possibly TRBD1 or TRBD2 for D (5 bases each). The CDR3 region is CASSQACEGCEQYF. Written as DNA, the CDR3 is TGTGCCAGCAGCCAGGCTTGTGAGGGGTGCGAGCAGTACTTC.